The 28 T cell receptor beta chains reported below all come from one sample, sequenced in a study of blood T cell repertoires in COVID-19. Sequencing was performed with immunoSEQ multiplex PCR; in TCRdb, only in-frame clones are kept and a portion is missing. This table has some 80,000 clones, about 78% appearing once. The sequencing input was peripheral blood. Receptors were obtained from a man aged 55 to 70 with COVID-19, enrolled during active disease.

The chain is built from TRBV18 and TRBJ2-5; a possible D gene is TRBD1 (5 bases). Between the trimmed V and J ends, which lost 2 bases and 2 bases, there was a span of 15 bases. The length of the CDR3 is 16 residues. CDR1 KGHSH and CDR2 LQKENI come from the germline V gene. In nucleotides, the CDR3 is TGTGCCAGCTCACCAATGTGGCAGGGCCGGCAAGAGACCCAGTACTTC. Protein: CASSPMWQGRQETQYF.

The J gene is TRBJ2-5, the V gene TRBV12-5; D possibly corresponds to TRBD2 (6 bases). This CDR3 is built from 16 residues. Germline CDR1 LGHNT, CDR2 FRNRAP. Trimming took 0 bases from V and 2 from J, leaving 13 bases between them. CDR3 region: CASGLVIGRGQETQYF. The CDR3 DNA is TGTGCTAGTGGTTTGGTGATAGGGCGGGGTCAAGAGACCCAGTACTTC. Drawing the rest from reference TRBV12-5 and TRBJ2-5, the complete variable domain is DARVTQTPRHKVTEMGQEVTMRCQPILGHNTVFWYRQTMMQGLELLAYFRNRAPLDDSGMPKDRFSAEMPDATLATLKIQPSEPRDSAVYFCASGLVIGRGQETQYFGPGTRLLVL.

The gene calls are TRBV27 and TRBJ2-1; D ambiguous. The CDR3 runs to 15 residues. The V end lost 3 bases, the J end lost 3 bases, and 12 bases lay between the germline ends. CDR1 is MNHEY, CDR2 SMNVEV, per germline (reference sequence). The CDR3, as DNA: TGTGCCAGCAGTTTTACCCAGAACCTCTACAATGAGCAGTTCTTC. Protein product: CASSFTQNLYNEQFF.

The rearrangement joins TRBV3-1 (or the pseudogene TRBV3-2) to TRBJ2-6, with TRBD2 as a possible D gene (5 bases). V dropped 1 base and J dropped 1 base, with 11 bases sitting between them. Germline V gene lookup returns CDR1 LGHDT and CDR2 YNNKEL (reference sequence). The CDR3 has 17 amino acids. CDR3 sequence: CASSQGSGLSGANVLTF. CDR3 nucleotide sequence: TGTGCCAGCAGCCAAGGCTCCGGACTTTCTGGGGCCAACGTCCTGACTTTC.

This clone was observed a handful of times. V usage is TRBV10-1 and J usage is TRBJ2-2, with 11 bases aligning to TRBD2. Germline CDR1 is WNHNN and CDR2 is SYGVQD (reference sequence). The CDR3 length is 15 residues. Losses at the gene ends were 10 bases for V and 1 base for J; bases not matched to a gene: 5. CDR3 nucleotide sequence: TGCGCCAACAAGACTAGCGGGGTGAACACCGGGGAGCTGTTTTTT. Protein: CANKTSGVNTGELFF.

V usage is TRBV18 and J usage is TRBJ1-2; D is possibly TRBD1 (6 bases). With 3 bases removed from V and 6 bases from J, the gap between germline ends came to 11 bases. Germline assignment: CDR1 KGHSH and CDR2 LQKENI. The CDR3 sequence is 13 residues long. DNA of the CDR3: TGTGCCAGCTCACCTGCGGGGGGGCATGGCTACACCTTC. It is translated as CASSPAGGHGYTF.

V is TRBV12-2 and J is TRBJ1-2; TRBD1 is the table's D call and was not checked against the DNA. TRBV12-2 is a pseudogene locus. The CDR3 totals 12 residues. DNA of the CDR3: TGTGCAAGTCGCTCGACAGTCTATGGCTACACCTTC. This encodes CASRSTVYGYTF.

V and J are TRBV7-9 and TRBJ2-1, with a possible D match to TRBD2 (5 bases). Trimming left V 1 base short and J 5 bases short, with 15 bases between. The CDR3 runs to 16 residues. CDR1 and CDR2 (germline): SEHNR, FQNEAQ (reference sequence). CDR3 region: CASSLVGESRHNEQFF. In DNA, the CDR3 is TGTGCCAGCAGCTTAGTCGGGGAAAGCCGACACAATGAGCAGTTCTTC.

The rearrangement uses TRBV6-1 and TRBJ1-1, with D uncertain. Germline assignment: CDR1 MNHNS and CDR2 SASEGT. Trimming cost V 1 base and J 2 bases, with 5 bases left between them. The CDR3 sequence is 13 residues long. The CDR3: CASSEVSNTEAFF. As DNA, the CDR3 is TGTGCCAGCAGTGAAGTGTCAAACACTGAAGCTTTCTTT.

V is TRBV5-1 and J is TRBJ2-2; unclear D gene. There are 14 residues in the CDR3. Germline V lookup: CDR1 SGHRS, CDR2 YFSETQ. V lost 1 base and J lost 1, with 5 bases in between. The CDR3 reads CASSLYGNTGELFF. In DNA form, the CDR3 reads TGCGCCAGCAGCTTGTACGGGAACACCGGGGAGCTGTTTTTT.

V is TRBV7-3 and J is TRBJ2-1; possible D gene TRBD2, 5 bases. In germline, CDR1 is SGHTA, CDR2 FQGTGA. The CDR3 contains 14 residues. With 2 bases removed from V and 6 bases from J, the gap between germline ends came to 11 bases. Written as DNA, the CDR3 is TGTGCCAGCAGCTTAGGGCTAGCACGCAATGAGCAGTTCTTC. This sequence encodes CASSLGLARNEQFF.

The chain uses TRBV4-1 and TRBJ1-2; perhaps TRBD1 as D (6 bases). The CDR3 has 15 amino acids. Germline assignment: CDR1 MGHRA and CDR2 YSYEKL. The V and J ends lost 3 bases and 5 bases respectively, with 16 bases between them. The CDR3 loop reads CASSQAGVGVYGYTF. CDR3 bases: TGCGCCAGCAGCCAGGCAGGGGTAGGAGTTTATGGCTACACCTTC.

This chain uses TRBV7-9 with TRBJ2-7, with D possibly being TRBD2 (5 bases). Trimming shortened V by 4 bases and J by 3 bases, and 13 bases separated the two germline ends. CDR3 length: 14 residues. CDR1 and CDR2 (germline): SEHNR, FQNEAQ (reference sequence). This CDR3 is CASSSASEGYEQYF. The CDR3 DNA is TGTGCCAGCAGCTCAGCCAGTGAGGGCTACGAGCAGTACTTC.

CDR3 protein: CASSSLTGDKNIQYF. The CDR3 DNA reads as TGTGCCAGCAGCTCCCTGACAGGGGATAAAAACATTCAGTACTTC. The chain uses TRBV5-6 and TRBJ2-4; 8 bases agree with TRBD1. CDR3 length equals 15 residues. Looked up from germline, CDR1 is SGHDT and CDR2 is YYEEEE. The V segment lost 3 bases and the J segment 4 bases; nucleotides outside the gene matches: 6.

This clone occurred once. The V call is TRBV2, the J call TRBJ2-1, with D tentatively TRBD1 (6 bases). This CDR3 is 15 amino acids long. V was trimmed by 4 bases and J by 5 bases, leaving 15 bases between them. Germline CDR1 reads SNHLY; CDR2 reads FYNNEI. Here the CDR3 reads CASSGSGRGDNEQFF. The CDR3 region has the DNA TGTGCCAGCAGTGGGAGCGGCAGGGGCGACAATGAGCAGTTCTTC.

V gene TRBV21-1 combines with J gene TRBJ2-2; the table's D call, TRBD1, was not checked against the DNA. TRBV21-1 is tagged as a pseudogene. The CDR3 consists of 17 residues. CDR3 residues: CASSTRPGQPNTGELFF. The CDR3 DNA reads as TGTGCCAGCAGCACCCGACCCGGACAGCCGAACACCGGGGAGCTGTTTTTT.

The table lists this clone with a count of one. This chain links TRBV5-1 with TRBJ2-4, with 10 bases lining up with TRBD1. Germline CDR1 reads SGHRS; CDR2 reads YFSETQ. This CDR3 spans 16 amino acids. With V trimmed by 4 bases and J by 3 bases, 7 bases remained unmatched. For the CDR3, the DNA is TGCGCCAGCAGCCCTGAGACAGGGGGCGGCAAAAACATTCAGTACTTC. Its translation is CASSPETGGGKNIQYF.

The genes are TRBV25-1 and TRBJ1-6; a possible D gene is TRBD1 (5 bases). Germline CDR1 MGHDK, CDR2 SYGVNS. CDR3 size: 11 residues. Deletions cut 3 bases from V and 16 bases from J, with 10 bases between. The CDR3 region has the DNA TGTGCCAGCAGTGAGGGGCGCTGGCTCCACTTT. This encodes CASSEGRWLHF. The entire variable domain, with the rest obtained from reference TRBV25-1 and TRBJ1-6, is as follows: EADIYQTPRYLVIGTGKKITLECSQTMGHDKMYWYQQDPGMELHLIHYSYGVNSTEKGDLSSESTVSRIRTEHFPLTLESARPSHTSQYLCASSEGRWLHFGNGTRLTVT.

In DNA, the CDR3 is TGTGCCATCAGGGGCAGCGGAGGCTACACCTTC. Amino acids: CAIRGSGGYTF. The rearrangement joins TRBV10-3 to TRBJ1-2, with no clear D. Trimming took 6 bases from V and 8 from J, leaving 10 bases between them. CDR3 length: 11 residues. Germline V gene sequence: CDR1 ENHRY, CDR2 SYGVKD.

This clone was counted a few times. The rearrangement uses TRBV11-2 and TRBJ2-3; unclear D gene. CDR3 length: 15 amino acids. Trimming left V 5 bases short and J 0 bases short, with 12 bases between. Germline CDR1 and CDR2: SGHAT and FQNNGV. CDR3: CASSPSSPSTDTQYF. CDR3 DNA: TGTGCCAGCAGCCCCTCTAGTCCTAGCACAGATACGCAGTATTTT.

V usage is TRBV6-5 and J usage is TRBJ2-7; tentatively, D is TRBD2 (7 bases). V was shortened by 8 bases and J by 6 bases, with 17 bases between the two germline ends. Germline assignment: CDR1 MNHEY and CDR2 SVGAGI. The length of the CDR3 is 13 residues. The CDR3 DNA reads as TGTGCCAGCCAAGAAGGCGGGGGCGGCGAGCAGTACTTC. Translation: CASQEGGGGEQYF.

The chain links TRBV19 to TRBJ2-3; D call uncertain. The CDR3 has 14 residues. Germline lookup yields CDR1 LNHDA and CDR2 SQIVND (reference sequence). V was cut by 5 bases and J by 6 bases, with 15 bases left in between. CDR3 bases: TGTGCCAGTAGTCCGGATCGACTTTTGGATACGCAGTATTTT. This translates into CASSPDRLLDTQYF.

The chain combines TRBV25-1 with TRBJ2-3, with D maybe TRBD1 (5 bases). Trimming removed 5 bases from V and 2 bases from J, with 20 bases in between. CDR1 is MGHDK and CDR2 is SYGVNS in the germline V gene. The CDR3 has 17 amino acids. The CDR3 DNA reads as TGTGCCAGCAGTCCTGCAGGACACAAAATTACCACAGATACGCAGTATTTT. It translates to CASSPAGHKITTDTQYF.

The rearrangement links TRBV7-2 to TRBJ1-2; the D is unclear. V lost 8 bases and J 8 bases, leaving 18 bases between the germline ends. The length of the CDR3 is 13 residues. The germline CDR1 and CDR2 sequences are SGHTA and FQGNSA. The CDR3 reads CASGGRLPLGYTF. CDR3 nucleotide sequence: TGTGCCAGCGGTGGCAGGCTTCCTTTGGGCTACACCTTC.

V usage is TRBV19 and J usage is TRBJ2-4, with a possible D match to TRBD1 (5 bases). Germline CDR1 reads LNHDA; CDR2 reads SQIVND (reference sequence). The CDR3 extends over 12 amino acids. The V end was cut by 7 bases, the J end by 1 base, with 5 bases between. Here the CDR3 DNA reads TGTGCCAGTACAGGGGCCAAAAACATTCAGTACTTC. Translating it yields CASTGAKNIQYF. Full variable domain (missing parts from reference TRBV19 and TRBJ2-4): DGGITQSPKYLFRKEGQNVTLSCEQNLNHDAMYWYRQDPGQGLRLIYYSQIVNDFQKGDIAEGYSVSREKKESFPLTVTSAQKNPTAFYLCASTGAKNIQYFGAGTRLSVL.

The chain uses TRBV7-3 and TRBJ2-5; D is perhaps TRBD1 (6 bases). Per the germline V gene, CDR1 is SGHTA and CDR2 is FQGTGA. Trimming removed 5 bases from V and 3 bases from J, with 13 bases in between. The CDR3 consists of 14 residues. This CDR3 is CASSQTGREETQYF. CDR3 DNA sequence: TGTGCCAGCAGCCAGACAGGACGGGAAGAGACCCAGTACTTC.

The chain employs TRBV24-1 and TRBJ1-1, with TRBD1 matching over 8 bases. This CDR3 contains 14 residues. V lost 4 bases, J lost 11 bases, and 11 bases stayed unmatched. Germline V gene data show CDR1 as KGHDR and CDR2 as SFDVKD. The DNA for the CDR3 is TGTGCCACCAGTGACCCGACAGGGGCCGTCGGCGCTTTCTTT. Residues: CATSDPTGAVGAFF.

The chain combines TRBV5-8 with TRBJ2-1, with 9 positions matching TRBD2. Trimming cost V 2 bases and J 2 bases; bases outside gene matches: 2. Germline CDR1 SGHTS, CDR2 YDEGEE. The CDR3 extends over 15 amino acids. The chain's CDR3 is CASSLGTSPYNEQFF. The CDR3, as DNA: TGTGCCAGCAGCTTAGGGACTAGCCCCTACAATGAGCAGTTCTTC. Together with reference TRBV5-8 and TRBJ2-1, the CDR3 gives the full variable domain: EAGVTQSPTHLIKTRGQQATLRCSPISGHTSVYWYQQALGLGLQFLLWYDEGEERNRGNFPPRFSGRQFPNYSSELNVNALELEDSALYLCASSLGTSPYNEQFFGPGTRLTVL.